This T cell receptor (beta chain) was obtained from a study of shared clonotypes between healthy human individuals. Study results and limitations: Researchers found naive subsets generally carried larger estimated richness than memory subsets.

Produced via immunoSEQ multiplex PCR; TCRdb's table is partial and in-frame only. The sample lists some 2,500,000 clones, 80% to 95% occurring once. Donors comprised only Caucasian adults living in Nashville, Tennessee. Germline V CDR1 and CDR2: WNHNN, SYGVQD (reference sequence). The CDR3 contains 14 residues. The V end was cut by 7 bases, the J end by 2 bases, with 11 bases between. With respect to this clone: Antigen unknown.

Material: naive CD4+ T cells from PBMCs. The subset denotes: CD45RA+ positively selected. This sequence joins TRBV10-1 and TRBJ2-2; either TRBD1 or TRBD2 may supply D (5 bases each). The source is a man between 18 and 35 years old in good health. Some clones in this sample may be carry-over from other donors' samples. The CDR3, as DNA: TGCGCCAGCAAGTCGGGGCGAAACACCGGGGAGCTGTTTTTT. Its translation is CASKSGRNTGELFF.